This T cell receptor beta chain was sequenced in a study of cytomegalovirus exposure and HLA in healthy donors. Study-wide findings and caveats: TCR beta sequences reportedly predicted the HLA-A and HLA-B alleles of most subjects accurately. Reports showed the classifier diagnosing cytomegalovirus status with high specificity and sensitivity.

This clone appeared once. The antigen is not known. The PCR used 60 Vbeta and 13 Jbeta primers. Libraries were prepared by immunoSEQ multiplex PCR; TCRdb keeps only in-frame clonotypes and omits some of them. The data contain under 250,000 clones, around 80% of them singletons. Per the germline V gene, CDR1 is SGHDT and CDR2 is YYEEEE. CDR3 size: 14 residues. V lost 2 bases and J lost 5, with 10 bases in between. Source material: PBMCs. This sequence originates from a boy aged 2 to 10 in good health and CMV-seronegative. The chain has TRBV5-6 and TRBJ2-2; the D is unclear. CDR3 loop: CASSFFGLTGELFF. CDR3 in DNA: TGTGCCAGCAGCTTTTTCGGTTTGACCGGGGAGCTGTTTTTT.